This TCR beta chain was identified during a study of T cell repertoires in cytomegalovirus infection. Between the trimmed V and J ends, which lost 1 base and 6 bases, there was a span of 6 bases. CDR1 MGHDK and CDR2 SYGVNS come from the germline V gene. The CDR3 consists of 13 residues. This clonotype has ten or more counts. One entry per CDR3 protein results from TCRdb running MiXCR on the reads. The table shows about 160,000 distinct CDR3 sequences, with under 20% occurring only once. The V call is TRBV25-1, the J call TRBJ2-2, with D perhaps matching TRBD2 (5 bases). Sequenced input: CD8+ T cells from PBMCs. This clonotype originated in a human donor in good health (CMV status not recorded). Some clones in this sample may be carry-over from other donors' samples. The CDR3 reads CASSEFGAGELFF. DNA of the CDR3: TGTGCCAGCAGTGAATTCGGGGCCGGGGAGCTGTTTTTT.